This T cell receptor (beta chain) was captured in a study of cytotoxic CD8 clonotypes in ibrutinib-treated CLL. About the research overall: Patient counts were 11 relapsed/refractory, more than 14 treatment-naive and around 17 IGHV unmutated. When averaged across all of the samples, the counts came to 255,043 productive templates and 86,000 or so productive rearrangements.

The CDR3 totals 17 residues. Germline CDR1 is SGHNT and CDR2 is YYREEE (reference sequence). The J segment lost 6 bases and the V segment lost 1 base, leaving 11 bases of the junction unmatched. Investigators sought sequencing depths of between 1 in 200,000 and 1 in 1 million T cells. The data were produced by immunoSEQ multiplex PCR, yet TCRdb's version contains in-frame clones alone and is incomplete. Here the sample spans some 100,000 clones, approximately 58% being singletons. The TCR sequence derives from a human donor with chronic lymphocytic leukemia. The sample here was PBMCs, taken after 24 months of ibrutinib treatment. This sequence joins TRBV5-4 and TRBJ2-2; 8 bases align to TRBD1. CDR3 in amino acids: CASSLSLDRALAGELFF. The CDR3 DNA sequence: TGTGCCAGCAGCTTGTCTCTGGACAGGGCCCTCGCCGGGGAGCTGTTTTTT.